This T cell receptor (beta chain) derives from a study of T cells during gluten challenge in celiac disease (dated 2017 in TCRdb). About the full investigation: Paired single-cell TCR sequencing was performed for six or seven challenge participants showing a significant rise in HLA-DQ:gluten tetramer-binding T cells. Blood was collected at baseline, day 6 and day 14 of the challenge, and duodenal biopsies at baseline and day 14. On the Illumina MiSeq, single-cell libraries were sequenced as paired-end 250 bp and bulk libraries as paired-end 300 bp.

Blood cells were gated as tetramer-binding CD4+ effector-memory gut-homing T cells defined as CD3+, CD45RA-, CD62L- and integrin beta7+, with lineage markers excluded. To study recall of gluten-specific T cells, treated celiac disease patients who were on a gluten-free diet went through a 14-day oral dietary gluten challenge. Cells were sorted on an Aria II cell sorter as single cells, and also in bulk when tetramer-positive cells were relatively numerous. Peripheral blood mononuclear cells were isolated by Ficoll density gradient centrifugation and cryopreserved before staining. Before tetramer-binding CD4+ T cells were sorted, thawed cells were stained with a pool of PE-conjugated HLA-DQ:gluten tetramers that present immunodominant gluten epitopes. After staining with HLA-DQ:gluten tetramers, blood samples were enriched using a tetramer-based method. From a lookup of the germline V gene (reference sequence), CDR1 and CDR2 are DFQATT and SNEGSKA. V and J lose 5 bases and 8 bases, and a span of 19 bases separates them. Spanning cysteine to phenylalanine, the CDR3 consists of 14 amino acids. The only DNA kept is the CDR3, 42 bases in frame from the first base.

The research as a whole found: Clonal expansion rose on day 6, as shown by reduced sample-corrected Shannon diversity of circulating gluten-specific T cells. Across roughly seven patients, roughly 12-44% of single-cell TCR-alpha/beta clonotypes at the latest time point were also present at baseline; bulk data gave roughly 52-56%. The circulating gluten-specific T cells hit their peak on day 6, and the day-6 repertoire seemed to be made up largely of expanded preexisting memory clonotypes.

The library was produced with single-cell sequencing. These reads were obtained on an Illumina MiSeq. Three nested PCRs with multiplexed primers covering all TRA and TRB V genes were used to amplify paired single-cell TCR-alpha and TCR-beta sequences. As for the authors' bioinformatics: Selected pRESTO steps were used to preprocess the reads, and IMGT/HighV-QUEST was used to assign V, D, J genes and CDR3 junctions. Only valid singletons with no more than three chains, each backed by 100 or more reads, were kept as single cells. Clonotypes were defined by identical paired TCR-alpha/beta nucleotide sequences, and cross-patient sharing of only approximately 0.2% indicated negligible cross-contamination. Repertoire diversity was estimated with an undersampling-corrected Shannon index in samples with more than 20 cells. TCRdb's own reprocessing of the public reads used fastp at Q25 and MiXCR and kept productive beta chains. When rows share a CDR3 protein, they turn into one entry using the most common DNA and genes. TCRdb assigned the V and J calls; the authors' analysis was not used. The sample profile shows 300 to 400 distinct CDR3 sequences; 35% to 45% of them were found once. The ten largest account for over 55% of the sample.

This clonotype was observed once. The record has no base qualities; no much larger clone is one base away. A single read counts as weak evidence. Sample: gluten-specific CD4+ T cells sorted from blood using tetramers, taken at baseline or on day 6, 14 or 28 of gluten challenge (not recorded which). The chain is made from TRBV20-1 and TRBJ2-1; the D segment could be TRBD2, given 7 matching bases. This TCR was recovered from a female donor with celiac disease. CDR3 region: CSAPGGLQRHEQFF. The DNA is TGCAGTGCTCCGGGGGGCCTCCAAAGGCATGAGCAGTTCTTC.